This T cell receptor beta chain stems from a study of cytomegalovirus exposure and HLA in healthy donors. The method was immunoSEQ multiplex PCR; TCRdb's version includes in-frame clones alone and lacks a portion of them. The profile shows 250,000 to 350,000 clones, 86% of them singletons. The germline gives CDR1 SGHDT, CDR2 YYEEEE. Trimming removed 2 bases from V and 1 base from J, with 13 bases in between. This CDR3 region has 15 residues. The sample taken for sequencing was PBMCs. This TCR was recovered from a young woman in good health and CMV-seronegative. The chain employs TRBV5-6 and TRBJ2-7; TRBD2 might be the D (5 bases). The CDR3 loop reads CASSFRRTGSYEQYF. CDR3 in DNA: TGTGCCAGCAGCTTCCGCAGGACGGGGTCCTACGAGCAGTACTTC.